The 8 T cell receptor beta chains presented below share a single source sample, sequenced in a study of T cell repertoires in cytomegalovirus infection. One entry per CDR3 protein results from TCRdb running MiXCR on the reads. This table holds fewer than 1,000,000 distinct CDR3 sequences, roughly 30% found once. These receptors lack a known antigen. This sample comprised cultured CD8+ T cells from PBMCs, obtained from culture after CMV antigen stimulation. Receptor source: a human donor in good health (CMV status not recorded). Some clones in this sample may be carry-over from other donors' samples.

This chain uses TRBV28 with TRBJ1-1, with D maybe TRBD1 (5 bases). CDR3 length: 12 residues. The V end was cut by 4 bases, the J end by 9 bases, with 12 bases between. The germline CDR1 and CDR2 sequences are MDHEN and SYDVKM. In nucleotides, the CDR3 is TGTGCCAGCAGTTCAGACAGACGCAAAGCTTTCTTT. Its translation is CASSSDRRKAFF.

This clonotype was counted only a few times. The chain couples TRBV4-3 to TRBJ2-1; unclear D gene. The CDR3 length is 14 residues. Germline V lookup: CDR1 LGHNA, CDR2 YSLEER. Trimming shortened V by 0 bases and J by 6 bases, and 9 bases separated the two germline ends. For the CDR3, the DNA is TGCGCCAGCAGCCAAGAATGGGCCCTCAATGAGCAGTTCTTC. Amino acids: CASSQEWALNEQFF.

At least ten counts were recorded for this clonotype. The chain couples TRBV7-6 to TRBJ1-1; D gene unclear. In germline, CDR1 is SGHVS, CDR2 FNYEAQ. Trimming pared 5 bases from V and 1 base from J, leaving 17 bases between. The CDR3 totals 16 residues. The CDR3 loop is CASSRGNSKSNTEAFF. The CDR3 DNA is TGTGCCAGCAGCCGCGGTAACAGCAAATCGAACACTGAAGCTTTCTTT.

Many counts were recorded for this clonotype. This chain connects TRBV7-6 to TRBJ2-3; 8 bases line up with TRBD2. The junction had 8 bases not matched to a gene; V was cut back by 4 bases and J by 2 bases. The CDR3 sequence is 16 residues long. CDR1 and CDR2 (germline): SGHVS, FNYEAQ. The CDR3 here is CASSSISRGATDTQYF. In DNA, the CDR3 is TGTGCCAGCAGCTCCATTTCGCGGGGGGCCACAGATACGCAGTATTTT. The full variable domain, rest sourced from reference TRBV7-6 and TRBJ2-3, is GAGVSQSPRYKVTKRGQDVALRCDPISGHVSLYWYRQALGQGPEFLTYFNYEAQQDKSGLPNDRFSAERPEGSISTLTIQRTEQRDSAMYRCASSSISRGATDTQYFGPGTRLTVL.

The genes are TRBV15 and TRBJ2-7; 8 nucleotides match TRBD1. Trimming cost V 4 bases and J 0 bases; bases outside gene matches: 5. The CDR3 is made up of 15 amino acids. The V gene's germline CDR1 is LNHNV and CDR2 YYDKDF (reference sequence). The CDR3 reads CATSNRTGPSYEQYF. For the CDR3, the DNA is TGTGCCACCAGCAATAGGACAGGGCCCTCCTACGAGCAGTACTTC.

The J gene is TRBJ1-1, the V gene TRBV20-1, with D possibly matching TRBD1 (6 bases). The CDR3 is made up of 12 amino acids. V lost 5 bases and J lost 3, with 10 bases in between. CDR1 is DFQATT, CDR2 SNEGSKA, per germline (reference sequence). CDR3 DNA sequence: TGCAGTGCTCCTAGGACAGACACTGAAGCTTTCTTT. Translation gives CSAPRTDTEAFF.

This clonotype was counted at least ten times. The chain links TRBV7-6 to TRBJ2-5; no firm D call. There are 14 residues in the CDR3. Germline V gene data show CDR1 as SGHVS and CDR2 as FNYEAQ. Between the trimmed V and J ends, which lost 0 bases and 5 bases, there was a span of 10 bases. The CDR3 reads CASSLALFRETQYF. The DNA of the CDR3 is TGTGCCAGCAGCTTAGCATTGTTTCGGGAGACCCAGTACTTC.

The genes are TRBV10-1 and TRBJ2-3, with a weak D call TRBD2 (6 bases). V lost 2 bases and J lost 4, with 16 bases in between. The germline CDR1 and CDR2 sequences are WNHNN and SYGVQD (reference sequence). CDR3 length: 16 amino acids. The CDR3 DNA reads as TGCGCCAGCAGTGAGACACTAGCCTCTGGGGCAGATACGCAGTATTTT. It is translated as CASSETLASGADTQYF.